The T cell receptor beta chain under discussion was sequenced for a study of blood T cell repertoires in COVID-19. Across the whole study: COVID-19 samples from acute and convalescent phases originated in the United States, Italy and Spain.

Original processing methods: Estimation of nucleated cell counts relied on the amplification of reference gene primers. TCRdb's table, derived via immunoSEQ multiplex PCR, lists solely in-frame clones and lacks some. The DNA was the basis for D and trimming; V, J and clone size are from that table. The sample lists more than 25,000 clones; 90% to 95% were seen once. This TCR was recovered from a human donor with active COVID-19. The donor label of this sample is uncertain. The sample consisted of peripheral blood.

The CDR3 sequence is CASSELAGGPGNEQFF. The CDR3 DNA is TGTGCCAGCAGTGAGCTAGCGGGGGGGCCGGGGAATGAGCAGTTCTTC. The rearrangement links TRBV6-4 to TRBJ2-1; the match to TRBD2 covers 12 bases. After removal of 3 bases from V and 7 bases from J, the junction contained 7 bases not matched to a gene. The CDR3 is 16 amino acids. The V gene's germline CDR1 is MRHNA and CDR2 SNTAGT.